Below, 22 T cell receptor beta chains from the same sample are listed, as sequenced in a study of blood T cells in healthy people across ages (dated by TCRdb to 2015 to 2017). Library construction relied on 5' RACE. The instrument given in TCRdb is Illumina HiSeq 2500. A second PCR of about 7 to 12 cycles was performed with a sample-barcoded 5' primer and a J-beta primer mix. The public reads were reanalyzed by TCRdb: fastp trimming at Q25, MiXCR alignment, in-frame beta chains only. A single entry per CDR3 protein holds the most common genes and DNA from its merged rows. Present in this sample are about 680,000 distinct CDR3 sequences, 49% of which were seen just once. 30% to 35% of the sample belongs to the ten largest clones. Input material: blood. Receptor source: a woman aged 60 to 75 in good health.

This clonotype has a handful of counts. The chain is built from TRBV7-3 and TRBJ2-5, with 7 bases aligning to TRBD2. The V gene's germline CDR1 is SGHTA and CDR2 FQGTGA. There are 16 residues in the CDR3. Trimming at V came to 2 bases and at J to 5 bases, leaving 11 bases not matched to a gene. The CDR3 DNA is TGTGCCAGCAGCTTACTCGGGGGAGGGCCATGGGAGACCCAGTACTTC. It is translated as CASSLLGGGPWETQYF.

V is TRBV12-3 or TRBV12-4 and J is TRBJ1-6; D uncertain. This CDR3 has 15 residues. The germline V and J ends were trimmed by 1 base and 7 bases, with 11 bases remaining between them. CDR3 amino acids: CASSLGTSQNSPLHF. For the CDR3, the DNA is TGTGCCAGCAGTTTAGGCACCAGCCAAAATTCACCCCTCCACTTT.

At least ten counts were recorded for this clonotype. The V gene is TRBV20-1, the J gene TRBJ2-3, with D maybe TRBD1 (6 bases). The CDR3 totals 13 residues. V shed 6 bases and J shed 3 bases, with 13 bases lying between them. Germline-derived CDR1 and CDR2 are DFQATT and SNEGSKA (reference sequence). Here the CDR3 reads CSAIGGPTDTQYF. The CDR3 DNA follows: TGCAGTGCCATAGGGGGTCCTACAGATACGCAGTATTTT.

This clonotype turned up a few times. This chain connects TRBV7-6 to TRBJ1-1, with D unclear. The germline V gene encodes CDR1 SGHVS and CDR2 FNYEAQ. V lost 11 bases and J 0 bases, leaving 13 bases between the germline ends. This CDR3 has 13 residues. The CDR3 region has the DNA TGTGCCGTGAGGAGGACGGTGAACACTGAAGCTTTCTTT. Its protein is CAVRRTVNTEAFF.

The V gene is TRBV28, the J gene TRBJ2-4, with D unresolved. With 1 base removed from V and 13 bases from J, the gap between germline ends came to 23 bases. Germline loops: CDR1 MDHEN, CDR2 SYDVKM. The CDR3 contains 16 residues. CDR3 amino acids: CASSLSNSFRAFEQYF. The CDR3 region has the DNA TGTGCCAGCAGTTTATCAAACAGCTTTAGGGCTTTTGAGCAGTACTTC. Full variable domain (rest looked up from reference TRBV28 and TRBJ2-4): DVKVTQSSRYLVKRTGEKVFLECVQDMDHENMFWYRQDPGLGLRLIYFSYDVKMKEKGDIPEGYSVSREKKERFSLILESASTNQTSMYLCASSLSNSFRAFEQYFGAGTRLSVL.

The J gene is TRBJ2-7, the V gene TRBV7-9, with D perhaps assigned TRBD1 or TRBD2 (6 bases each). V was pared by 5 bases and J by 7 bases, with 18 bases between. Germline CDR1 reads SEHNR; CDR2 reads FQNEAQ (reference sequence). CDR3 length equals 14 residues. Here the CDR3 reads CASSPEGGGQEQYF. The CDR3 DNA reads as TGTGCCAGCAGCCCCGAGGGGGGAGGTCAAGAGCAGTACTTC.

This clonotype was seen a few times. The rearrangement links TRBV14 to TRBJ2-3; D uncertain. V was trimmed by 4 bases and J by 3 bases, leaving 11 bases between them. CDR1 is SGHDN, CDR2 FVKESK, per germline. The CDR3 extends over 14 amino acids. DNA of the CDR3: TGTGCCAGCAGCCTTGGTCCTGCAACAGATACGCAGTATTTT. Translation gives CASSLGPATDTQYF.

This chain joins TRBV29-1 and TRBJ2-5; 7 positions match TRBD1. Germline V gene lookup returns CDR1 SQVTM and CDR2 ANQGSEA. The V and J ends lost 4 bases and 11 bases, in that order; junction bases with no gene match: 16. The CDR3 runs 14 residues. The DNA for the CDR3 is TGCAGCGTTGTATACAGGGGCGTCATTAATGAGCAGTACTTC. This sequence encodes CSVVYRGVINEQYF.

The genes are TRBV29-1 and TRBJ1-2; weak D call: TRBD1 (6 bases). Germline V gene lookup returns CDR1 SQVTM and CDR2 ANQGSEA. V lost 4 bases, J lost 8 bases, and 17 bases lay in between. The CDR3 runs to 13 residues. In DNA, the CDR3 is TGCAGCGTTGGGGGGGCAGATCGAATCGGCTACACCTTC. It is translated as CSVGGADRIGYTF.

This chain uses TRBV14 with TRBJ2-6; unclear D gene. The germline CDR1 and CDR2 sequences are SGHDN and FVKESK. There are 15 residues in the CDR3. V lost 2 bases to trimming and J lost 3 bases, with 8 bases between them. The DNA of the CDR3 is TGTGCCAGCAGCCAAAGGACCTTTGGGGCCAACGTCCTGACTTTC. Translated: CASSQRTFGANVLTF. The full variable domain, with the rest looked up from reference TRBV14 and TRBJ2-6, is EAGVTQFPSHSVIEKGQTVTLRCDPISGHDNLYWYRRVMGKEIKFLLHFVKESKQDESGMPNNRFLAERTGGTYSTLKVQPAELEDSGVYFCASSQRTFGANVLTFGAGSRLTVL.

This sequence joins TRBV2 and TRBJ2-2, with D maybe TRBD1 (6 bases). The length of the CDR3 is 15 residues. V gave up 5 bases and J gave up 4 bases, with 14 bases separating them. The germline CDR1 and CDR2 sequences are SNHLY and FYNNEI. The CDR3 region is CASSLQGRVTGELFF. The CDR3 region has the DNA TGTGCCAGCAGTCTACAGGGACGAGTCACCGGGGAGCTGTTTTTT.

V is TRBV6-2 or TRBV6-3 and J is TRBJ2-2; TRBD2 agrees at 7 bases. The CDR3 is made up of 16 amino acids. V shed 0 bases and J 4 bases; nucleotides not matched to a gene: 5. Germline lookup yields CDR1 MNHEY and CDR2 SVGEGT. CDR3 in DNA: TGTGCCAGCAGTTACTCGGCTAGCGGACCCACCGGGGAGCTGTTTTTT. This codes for CASSYSASGPTGELFF.

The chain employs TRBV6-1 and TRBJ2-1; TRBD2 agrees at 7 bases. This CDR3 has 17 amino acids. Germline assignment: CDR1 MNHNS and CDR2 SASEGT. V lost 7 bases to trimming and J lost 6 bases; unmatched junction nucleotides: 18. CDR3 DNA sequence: TGTGCCAGCACCAAACGACAAGCGGGATGGAGAGGCAATGAGCAGTTCTTC. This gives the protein CASTKRQAGWRGNEQFF.

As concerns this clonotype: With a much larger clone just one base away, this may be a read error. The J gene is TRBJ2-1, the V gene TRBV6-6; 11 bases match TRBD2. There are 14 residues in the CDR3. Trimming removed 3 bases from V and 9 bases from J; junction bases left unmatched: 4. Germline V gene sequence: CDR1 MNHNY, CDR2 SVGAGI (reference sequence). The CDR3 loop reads CASSYGTSGTEQFF. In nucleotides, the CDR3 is TGTGCCAGCAGTTATGGGACTAGCGGAACTGAGCAGTTCTTC.

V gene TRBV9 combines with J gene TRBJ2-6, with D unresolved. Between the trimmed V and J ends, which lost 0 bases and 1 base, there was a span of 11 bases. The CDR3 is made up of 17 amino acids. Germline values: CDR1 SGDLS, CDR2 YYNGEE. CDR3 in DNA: TGTGCCAGCAGCGTAGTAGGGTTTCCTTCTGGGGCCAACGTCCTGACTTTC. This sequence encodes CASSVVGFPSGANVLTF.

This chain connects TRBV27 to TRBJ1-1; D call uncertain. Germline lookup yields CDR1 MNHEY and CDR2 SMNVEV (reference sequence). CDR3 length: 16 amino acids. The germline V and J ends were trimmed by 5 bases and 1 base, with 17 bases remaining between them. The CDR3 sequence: CASSQQTRAGNTEAFF. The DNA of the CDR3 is TGTGCCAGCAGTCAACAGACCCGTGCAGGGAACACTGAAGCTTTCTTT.

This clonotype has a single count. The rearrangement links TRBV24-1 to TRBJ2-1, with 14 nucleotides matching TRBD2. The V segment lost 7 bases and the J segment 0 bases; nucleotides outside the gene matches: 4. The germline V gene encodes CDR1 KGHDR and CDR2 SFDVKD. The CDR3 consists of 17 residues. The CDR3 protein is CATSLGTSGGSYNEQFF. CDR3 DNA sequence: TGTGCCACCAGCTTGGGGACTAGCGGGGGCTCCTACAATGAGCAGTTCTTC.

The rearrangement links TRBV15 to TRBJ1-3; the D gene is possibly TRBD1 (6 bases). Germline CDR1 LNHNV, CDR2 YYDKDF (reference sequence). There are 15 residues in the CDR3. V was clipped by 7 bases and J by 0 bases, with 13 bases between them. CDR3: CATMDRHLSGNTIYF. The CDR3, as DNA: TGTGCCACCATGGACAGACATCTCTCTGGAAACACCATATATTTT.

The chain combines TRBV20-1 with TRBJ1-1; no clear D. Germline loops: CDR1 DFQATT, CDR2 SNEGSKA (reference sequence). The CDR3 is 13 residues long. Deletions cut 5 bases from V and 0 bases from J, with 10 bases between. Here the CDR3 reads CSADVNMNTEAFF. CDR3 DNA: TGCAGTGCTGACGTGAACATGAACACTGAAGCTTTCTTT.

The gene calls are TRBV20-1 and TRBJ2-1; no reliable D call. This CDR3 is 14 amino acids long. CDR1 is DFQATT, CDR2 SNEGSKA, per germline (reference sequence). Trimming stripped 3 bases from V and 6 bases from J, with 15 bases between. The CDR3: CSASGRPASNEQFF. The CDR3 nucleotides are TGCAGTGCTAGCGGGCGCCCCGCTTCCAATGAGCAGTTCTTC.

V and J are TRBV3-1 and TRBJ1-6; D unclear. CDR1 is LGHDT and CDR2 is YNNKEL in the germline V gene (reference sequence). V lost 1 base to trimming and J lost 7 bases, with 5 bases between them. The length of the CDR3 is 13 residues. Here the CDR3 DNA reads TGTGCCAGCAGCCAAGCTAGAAATTCACCCCTCCACTTT. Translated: CASSQARNSPLHF.

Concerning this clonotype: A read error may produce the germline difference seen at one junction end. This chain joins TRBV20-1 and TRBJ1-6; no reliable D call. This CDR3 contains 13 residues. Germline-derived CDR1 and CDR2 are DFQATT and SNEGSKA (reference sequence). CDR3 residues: CSTRVLTLPPLHF. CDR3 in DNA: TGCAGTACTAGAGTTTTAACCCTCCCACCCCTCCACTTT.